A single sample gave rise to the 29 T cell receptor beta chains below, sequenced in a study of cytomegalovirus exposure and HLA in healthy donors. PCR involved 60 Vbeta and 13 Jbeta primers. Produced via immunoSEQ multiplex PCR; TCRdb's table is partial and in-frame only. The profile shows some 150,000 clones, about 72% of them singletons. Sequenced: PBMCs. All receptors derive from a man aged 55 to 70 in good health and CMV-seronegative.

This clone was found a few times. The chain combines TRBV6-4 with TRBJ2-2, with D maybe TRBD2 (6 bases). Germline-derived CDR1 and CDR2 are MRHNA and SNTAGT. The V end was cut by 3 bases, the J end by 2 bases, with 13 bases between. The CDR3 contains 16 residues. The CDR3 sequence: CASSDSPGLNTGELFF. CDR3 nucleotides: TGTGCCAGCAGTGATTCCCCGGGACTTAACACCGGGGAGCTGTTTTTT.

The chain couples TRBV30 to TRBJ1-4; the D gene is possibly TRBD1 (6 bases). V was pared by 2 bases and J by 5 bases, with 15 bases between. The length of the CDR3 is 15 residues. Per the germline V gene, CDR1 is GTSNPN and CDR2 is SVGIG (reference sequence). CDR3 DNA sequence: TGTGCCTGGAGTCAACCCAGGGGCGGGAATGAAAAACTGTTTTTT. Amino acids: CAWSQPRGGNEKLFF.

The chain carries TRBV13 and TRBJ1-2; D is possibly TRBD1 (6 bases). This CDR3 spans 14 amino acids. In germline, CDR1 is PRHDT, CDR2 FYEKMQ (reference sequence). V lost 5 bases and J 4 bases, leaving 14 bases between the germline ends. The CDR3 coding sequence is TGTGCCAGCAGCCTCAGGGGTGTCGGCTATGGCTACACCTTC. It translates to CASSLRGVGYGYTF.

This clone was recorded a few times. V is TRBV10-3 and J is TRBJ1-5, with D unclear. From germline, CDR1 is ENHRY and CDR2 SYGVKD. V was pared by 6 bases and J by 2 bases, with 11 bases between. The CDR3 extends over 14 amino acids. The CDR3 region has the DNA TGTGCCATCAGGGAGGAGGGTGGCAATCAGCCCCAGCATTTT. This encodes CAIREEGGNQPQHF.

J is TRBJ2-5 and V is TRBV7-2; possibly TRBD1 for D (6 bases). TRBJ2-7 matches the DNA end more closely, so the J call is doubtful. Germline V gene data show CDR1 as SGHTA and CDR2 as FQGNSA. The CDR3 extends over 14 amino acids. DNA for the CDR3: TGTGCCAGCAGCCCAGGGGTACTTCCGTACGAGCAGTACTTC. The encoded protein is CASSPGVLPYEQYF.

The genes are TRBV15 and TRBJ2-2; 9 bases align to TRBD1. CDR3 length: 17 residues. J gave up 5 bases and V 2 bases, and 9 bases lay outside the gene matches. From germline, CDR1 is LNHNV and CDR2 YYDKDF (reference sequence). The CDR3 nucleotides are TGTGCCACCAGCAGATTTCCGGGACAGGGCTCTACCGGGGAGCTGTTTTTT. Protein product: CATSRFPGQGSTGELFF.

Comment on this clone: The same CDR3 also results from other DNA sequences found in this sample. The chain uses TRBV11-2 and TRBJ1-1; 8 bases agree with TRBD1. Trimming at V came to 5 bases and at J to 4 bases, leaving 15 bases not matched to a gene. The CDR3 is 17 amino acids. Per the germline V gene, CDR1 is SGHAT and CDR2 is FQNNGV. The DNA of the CDR3 is TGTGCCAGCAGCCTTCGGACAGGGCCTACCTTCGGCACTGAAGCTTTCTTT. This encodes CASSLRTGPTFGTEAFF.

The J gene is TRBJ2-2, the V gene TRBV7-9; a weak D match, TRBD2 (5 bases). Deletions cut 3 bases from V and 2 bases from J, with 7 bases between. The CDR3 extends over 14 amino acids. Germline V gene lookup returns CDR1 SEHNR and CDR2 FQNEAQ (reference sequence). Here the CDR3 reads CASSFTSNTGELFF. CDR3 coding DNA: TGTGCCAGCAGCTTCACTAGTAACACCGGGGAGCTGTTTTTT.

This clone came up a few times. The J gene is TRBJ1-5, the V gene TRBV28; possible D gene TRBD1, 6 bases. The CDR3 length is 17 residues. From germline, CDR1 is MDHEN and CDR2 SYDVKM. Trimming took 3 bases from V and 4 from J, leaving 19 bases between them. CDR3 nucleotide sequence: TGTGCCAGCAGTTTCTTGGCAGGGGTGATTGTGAATCAGCCCCAGCATTTT. It translates to CASSFLAGVIVNQPQHF.

The chain joins TRBV5-1 to TRBJ1-2, with a tentative D call TRBD1 (6 bases). This CDR3 has 16 residues. From germline, CDR1 is SGHRS and CDR2 YFSETQ. The V and J ends lost 4 bases and 3 bases respectively, with 19 bases between them. CDR3 region: CASSKGLSTGDYGYTF. The CDR3 DNA is TGCGCCAGCAGCAAGGGATTATCGACAGGCGACTATGGCTACACCTTC.

This rearrangement joins TRBV4-2 to TRBJ2-5; TRBD2 matches 9 bases. The CDR3 extends over 20 amino acids. V shed 0 bases, J shed 5 bases, and the junction held 19 bases outside the gene matches. Germline CDR1 is LGHNA and CDR2 is YNFKEQ. Here the CDR3 reads CASSQDWASGEGPSRETQYF. CDR3 in DNA: TGTGCCAGCAGCCAAGATTGGGCTAGCGGGGAAGGTCCATCGAGGGAGACCCAGTACTTC.

This chain connects TRBV5-6 to TRBJ2-5; 14 bases line up with TRBD2. The ends lost 4 bases at V and 5 bases at J; junction bases unmatched: 7. CDR3 length equals 16 residues. From germline, CDR1 is SGHDT and CDR2 YYEEEE. The CDR3 nucleotides read TGTGCCAGCAGCGAGACTAGCGGGAGGGCAGGGGAGACCCAGTACTTC. As protein: CASSETSGRAGETQYF.

The chain joins TRBV11-3 to TRBJ2-5; 7 bases line up with TRBD1. The end of the DNA aligns better with TRBJ2-7, so the J call may be wrong. The germline V gene has CDR1 SGHNT and CDR2 YENEEA. This CDR3 contains 13 residues. The CDR3 sequence is CASSSTGTYEQYF. The CDR3 DNA follows: TGTGCCAGCAGCTCGACAGGGACCTACGAGCAGTACTTC.

As to this clone: At one of its ends the junction is not consistent with the germline gene, which may arise from a read error. The chain carries TRBV27 and TRBJ2-1, with D possibly being TRBD2 (6 bases). Germline V gene lookup returns CDR1 MNHEY and CDR2 SMNVEV (reference sequence). The CDR3 is 16 amino acids. Here the CDR3 DNA reads TGTGCCCGCAGTTTGTTGGCTAGCGCGACTGTGTTGGAGCAGTTCTTC. It encodes CARSLLASATVLEQFF.

V and J are TRBV5-6 and TRBJ2-5, with D tentatively TRBD1 (6 bases). The J call could be wrong; TRBJ2-7 is a better fit for the DNA end. This CDR3 comprises 14 residues. Looked up from germline, CDR1 is SGHDT and CDR2 is YYEEEE. For the CDR3, the DNA is TGTGCCAGCAGCGAGACAGGTTTTTCCTACGAGCAGTACTTC. Translation: CASSETGFSYEQYF.

This chain links TRBV11-2 with TRBJ2-5, with D tentatively TRBD1 (5 bases). The V end lost 1 base, the J end lost 4 bases, and 7 bases lay between the germline ends. This CDR3 is 13 amino acids long. The germline gives CDR1 SGHAT, CDR2 FQNNGV. As DNA, the CDR3 is TGTGCCAGCAGCTTAGGTCAGGGAGAGACCCAGTACTTC. As protein: CASSLGQGETQYF.

The chain carries TRBV9 and TRBJ2-3; 9 nucleotides align to TRBD1. Germline assignment: CDR1 SGDLS and CDR2 YYNGEE. The CDR3 contains 14 residues. J was trimmed by 4 bases and V by 2 bases; bases with no gene match: 2. CDR3 loop: CASSVRQGADTQYF. The CDR3 DNA is TGTGCCAGCAGCGTCCGACAGGGGGCAGATACGCAGTATTTT. Based on the CDR3 plus reference TRBV9 and TRBJ2-3, the full variable domain is DSGVTQTPKHLITATGQRVTLRCSPRSGDLSVYWYQQSLDQGLQFLIQYYNGEERAKGNILERFSAQQFPDLHSELNLSSLELGDSALYFCASSVRQGADTQYFGPGTRLTVL.

V and J are TRBV13 and TRBJ2-3, with D perhaps TRBD1 (6 bases). CDR1 and CDR2 from the germline V gene are PRHDT and FYEKMQ (reference sequence). The CDR3 length is 13 residues. Trimming shortened V by 8 bases and J by 5 bases, and 14 bases separated the two germline ends. Written as DNA, the CDR3 is TGTGCCAGCCGTGTCCGAGGGGGAGATACGCAGTATTTT. This encodes CASRVRGGDTQYF.

The V call is TRBV18, the J call TRBJ2-5, with D perhaps TRBD2 (6 bases). In germline, CDR1 is KGHSH, CDR2 LQKENI. The CDR3 sequence is 13 residues long. The germline V and J ends were trimmed by 6 bases and 5 bases, with 13 bases remaining between them. The CDR3 DNA is TGTGCCAGCTCCCCGGAGGGCTGGGAGACCCAGTACTTC. This translates into CASSPEGWETQYF.

V gene TRBV9 combines with J gene TRBJ2-3; 10 bases fit TRBD1. Trimming at V came to 3 bases and at J to 1 base, leaving 8 bases not matched to a gene. This CDR3 is built from 17 residues. CDR1 and CDR2 (germline): SGDLS, YYNGEE. In DNA, the CDR3 is TGTGCCAGCAGCGGCACGTCCGGGACAGGGGGCACAGATACGCAGTATTTT. Protein: CASSGTSGTGGTDTQYF.

The chain carries TRBV10-1 and TRBJ1-1; 7 nucleotides line up with TRBD1. V dropped 3 bases and J dropped 5; count of bases not matched to a gene: 6. The length of the CDR3 is 14 residues. Germline lookup yields CDR1 WNHNN and CDR2 SYGVQD (reference sequence). CDR3 region: CASSDSGGWTEAFF. The CDR3 nucleotides are TGCGCCAGCAGTGATTCAGGGGGATGGACTGAAGCTTTCTTT.

The chain links TRBV27 to TRBJ1-1; D is perhaps TRBD1 (5 bases). This CDR3 is 13 amino acids long. Trimming took off 3 bases at V and 6 bases at J, with 11 bases between the two ends. CDR1 and CDR2 from the germline V gene are MNHEY and SMNVEV (reference sequence). CDR3 in amino acids: CASSFDSWAEAFF. The CDR3 region has the DNA TGTGCCAGCAGTTTCGACAGTTGGGCTGAAGCTTTCTTT.

The chain joins TRBV28 to TRBJ1-2, with 7 bases matching TRBD1. The CDR3 length is 13 residues. Germline V gene sequence: CDR1 MDHEN, CDR2 SYDVKM. Trimming at V came to 4 bases and at J to 9 bases, leaving 8 bases not matched to a gene. The CDR3 reads CASSSQGSMSYTF. The CDR3, as DNA: TGTGCCAGCAGTTCACAGGGGAGTATGAGCTACACCTTC.

The rearrangement joins TRBV2 to TRBJ1-6; D not resolved. The CDR3 is 13 amino acids. Trimming removed 4 bases at V and 8 bases at J, with 9 bases between. Germline V CDR1 and CDR2: SNHLY, FYNNEI. CDR3 region: CASSGPDYSPLHF. CDR3 nucleotide sequence: TGTGCCAGCAGTGGACCGGACTATTCACCCCTCCACTTT.

V and J are TRBV5-1 and TRBJ2-2, with TRBD1 matching over 8 bases. The length of the CDR3 is 15 residues. Germline CDR1 SGHRS, CDR2 YFSETQ. Germline trimming cut 0 bases from V and 4 bases from J; bases unmatched to any gene: 2. The CDR3: CASSLDRGSTGELFF. CDR3 DNA sequence: TGCGCCAGCAGCTTGGACAGGGGGTCCACCGGGGAGCTGTTTTTT.

V is TRBV4-1 and J is TRBJ2-7; a possible D gene is TRBD2 (6 bases). CDR3 length: 15 amino acids. CDR1 is MGHRA, CDR2 YSYEKL, per germline. The ends were cut back, 2 bases at V and 2 bases at J, with 13 bases in the middle. CDR3 sequence (DNA): TGCGCCAGCAGCCAATTCGGGACTTCCCCCTACGAGCAGTACTTC. It translates to CASSQFGTSPYEQYF.

The gene calls are TRBV18 and TRBJ1-2, with 11 bases identical to TRBD1. CDR1 is KGHSH and CDR2 is LQKENI in the germline V gene. The CDR3 consists of 15 residues. With V trimmed by 3 bases and J by 8 bases, 8 bases remained unmatched. This CDR3 reads CASSPGQGASGGYTF. DNA for the CDR3: TGTGCCAGCTCACCCGGACAGGGGGCATCTGGGGGCTACACCTTC.

With regard to this clone: A read error may account for a junction end that differs from germline. The chain joins TRBV7-9 to TRBJ2-3; 7 positions match TRBD1. The CDR3 spans 16 residues. Germline V gene sequence: CDR1 SEHNR, CDR2 FQNEAQ (reference sequence). The CDR3 sequence: CSSSLVGGQPPRSQYF. Written as DNA, the CDR3 is TGTTCCAGCAGCTTAGTTGGGGGACAGCCGCCGCGGTCGCAGTATTTT.

V gene TRBV19 combines with J gene TRBJ2-5, with 9 bases matching TRBD1. CDR3 size: 13 residues. After removal of 6 bases from V and 5 bases from J, the junction contained 4 bases not matched to a gene. Germline assignment: CDR1 LNHDA and CDR2 SQIVND (reference sequence). CDR3 DNA: TGTGCCAGTAGCCGACAGGGGGACGAGACCCAGTACTTC. It translates to CASSRQGDETQYF.